Below are 16 T cell receptor beta chains sequenced from a single sample in a study of cytomegalovirus exposure and HLA in healthy donors. Vbeta (60) and Jbeta (13) primers were used in the PCR. This table comes from immunoSEQ multiplex PCR, and its TCRdb copy is limited to in-frame clones, with some not included. Of about 210,000 clones detected, 75% to 80% appear once; the ten largest clones hold 1.5% to 2%. Material for sequencing was PBMCs. These receptors all stem from a male donor in good health and CMV-seronegative.

As for this clone: An end of the junction does not agree with germline; a read error may underlie this. The chain uses TRBV10-2 and TRBJ1-1, with 8 bases aligning to TRBD1. Per the germline V gene, CDR1 is WSHSY and CDR2 is SAAADI. The CDR3 runs to 12 residues. The CDR3 region has the DNA TGCGCCAGCAGTGAGTTGGACAGGGAAGTGATCTTT. Its translation is CASSELDREVIF.

CDR3 DNA: TGCGCCAGCAGTGAAAGCGGGAGGGCCAATGAGCAGTTCTTC. Residues: CASSESGRANEQFF. The V call is TRBV10-2, the J call TRBJ2-1; 10 bases are shared with TRBD2. The CDR3 is 14 amino acids. The germline gives CDR1 WSHSY, CDR2 SAAADI. V shed 3 bases and J 6 bases; nucleotides not matched to a gene: 2.

This clone was recorded only once. The chain carries TRBV28 and TRBJ2-3; TRBD2 matches at 14 bases. Germline assignment: CDR1 MDHEN and CDR2 SYDVKM. Trimming at V came to 6 bases and at J to 3 bases, leaving 5 bases not matched to a gene. The length of the CDR3 is 16 residues. The CDR3 DNA sequence: TGTGCCAGCAGACCGACTAGCGGGGGGGGTACAGATACGCAGTATTTT. This sequence encodes CASRPTSGGGTDTQYF.

CDR3 DNA sequence: TGTGCCAGCAGCCCCCTAGCACTAGCGATCCACAATGAGCAGTTCTTC. It translates to CASSPLALAIHNEQFF. The chain uses TRBV28 and TRBJ2-1, with 7 bases lining up with TRBD2. This CDR3 is 16 amino acids long. The V and J ends lost 6 bases and 5 bases, in that order; junction bases with no gene match: 13. Germline CDR1 MDHEN, CDR2 SYDVKM.

The rearrangement links TRBV5-1 to TRBJ2-1, with 9 bases that match TRBD1. The CDR3 contains 14 residues. The V gene's germline CDR1 is SGHRS and CDR2 YFSETQ. V lost 4 bases and J lost 7; bases outside the gene matches: 6. This CDR3 reads CASSNGQGWNEQFF. CDR3 in DNA: TGCGCCAGCAGCAACGGACAGGGGTGGAATGAGCAGTTCTTC.

The J gene is TRBJ1-4, the V gene TRBV7-2; 8 bases align to TRBD1. V gave up 0 bases and J gave up 5 bases; unmatched junction bases: 5. CDR3 length: 16 amino acids. Germline values: CDR1 SGHTA, CDR2 FQGNSA. CDR3 DNA: TGTGCCAGCAGCTTAGCATGGACAGGGAAGAATGAAAAACTGTTTTTT. It codes for CASSLAWTGKNEKLFF.

This chain uses TRBV28 with TRBJ1-1; 9 bases align to TRBD1. CDR3 length equals 15 residues. Germline CDR1 is MDHEN and CDR2 is SYDVKM. V lost 2 bases to trimming and J lost 1 base; unmatched junction nucleotides: 2. The CDR3 sequence: CASSLAGQGNTEAFF. For the CDR3, the DNA is TGTGCCAGCAGTTTAGCGGGACAGGGGAACACTGAAGCTTTCTTT. Using reference TRBV28 and TRBJ1-1 for the parts outside the CDR3, the full variable domain is DVKVTQSSRYLVKRTGEKVFLECVQDMDHENMFWYRQDPGLGLRLIYFSYDVKMKEKGDIPEGYSVSREKKERFSLILESASTNQTSMYLCASSLAGQGNTEAFFGQGTRLTVV.

V is TRBV5-5 and J is TRBJ1-5; D unresolved. The CDR3 is 14 amino acids. The V end was cut by 1 base, the J end by 5 bases, with 10 bases between. Per germline, CDR1 SGHKS and CDR2 YYEKEE (reference sequence). CDR3 residues: CASSLKGGDQPQHF. CDR3 nucleotides: TGTGCCAGCAGCTTGAAGGGAGGAGATCAGCCCCAGCATTTT.

The rearrangement joins TRBV6-5 to TRBJ2-5, with a weak D call TRBD2 (5 bases). Germline V gives CDR1 MNHEY, CDR2 SVGAGI. The CDR3 length is 15 residues. Between the trimmed V and J ends, which lost 4 bases and 0 bases, there was a span of 12 bases. CDR3 sequence reads: CASSSAGRDQETQYF. CDR3 in DNA: TGTGCCAGCAGTTCGGCTGGGAGAGACCAAGAGACCCAGTACTTC.

This chain links TRBV27 with TRBJ1-4, with D maybe TRBD1 (6 bases). Trimming removed 8 bases from V and 6 bases from J, with 28 bases in between. The CDR3 is 18 amino acids. Per germline, CDR1 MNHEY and CDR2 SMNVEV (reference sequence). The CDR3 sequence: CASDTCDLAGRGDEKLFF. CDR3 nucleotide sequence: TGTGCCAGCGACACTTGTGACCTCGCTGGCAGGGGAGATGAAAAACTGTTTTTT. The full variable domain, its missing parts supplied by reference TRBV27 and TRBJ1-4, is EAQVTQNPRYLITVTGKKLTVTCSQNMNHEYMSWYRQDPGLGLRQIYYSMNVEVTDKGDVPEGYKVSRKEKRNFPLILESPSPNQTSLYFCASDTCDLAGRGDEKLFFGSGTQLSVL.

This clone was counted a single time. J is TRBJ2-1 and V is TRBV18, with 7 nucleotides matching TRBD1. Germline V gene lookup returns CDR1 KGHSH and CDR2 LQKENI. The CDR3 has 14 residues. V was pared by 4 bases and J by 6 bases, with 6 bases of the junction left unmatched. The CDR3 spells CASSLDRQGNEQFF. The CDR3 region has the DNA TGTGCCAGCTCACTCGATCGACAGGGCAATGAGCAGTTCTTC.

This clone appeared once. The rearrangement joins TRBV27 to TRBJ1-6; tentatively, D is TRBD1 (6 bases). The germline V gene has CDR1 MNHEY and CDR2 SMNVEV (reference sequence). The CDR3 totals 14 residues. The V and J ends lost 6 bases and 10 bases respectively, with 16 bases between them. In DNA form, the CDR3 reads TGTGCCAGCAGGCCCGGACAGAGTGGGTCACCCCTCCACTTT. Translation: CASRPGQSGSPLHF.

The chain recombines TRBV10-1 with TRBJ1-2; no firm D call. Per germline, CDR1 WNHNN and CDR2 SYGVQD (reference sequence). This CDR3 has 17 residues. Trimming stripped 2 bases from V and 6 bases from J, with 22 bases between. This CDR3 reads CASSEDVTAASMDGYTF. Written as DNA, the CDR3 is TGCGCCAGCAGTGAGGATGTGACGGCGGCCTCAATGGATGGCTACACCTTC.

This chain connects TRBV4-2 to TRBJ2-1; TRBD2 matches at 9 bases. In germline, CDR1 is LGHNA, CDR2 YNFKEQ. Unmatched junction bases numbered 7, after V lost 3 bases and J lost 7 bases. The CDR3 length is 15 residues. This chain's CDR3 is CASSQFSGGLNEQFF. DNA of the CDR3: TGTGCCAGCAGCCAGTTCAGCGGGGGGCTAAATGAGCAGTTCTTC.

The chain joins TRBV27 to TRBJ2-1, with 7 nucleotides matching TRBD2. The germline V gene encodes CDR1 MNHEY and CDR2 SMNVEV (reference sequence). Trimming cost V 7 bases and J 9 bases; bases outside gene matches: 3. This CDR3 is built from 11 residues. CDR3: CASTSGGEQFF. The CDR3 DNA reads as TGTGCCAGCACTTCGGGGGGTGAGCAGTTCTTC.

The rearrangement uses TRBV5-1 and TRBJ1-1, with D possibly TRBD1 on 6 matching bases. The CDR3 has 15 amino acids. V was shortened by 0 bases and J by 0 bases, with 9 bases between the two germline ends. Germline V gives CDR1 SGHRS, CDR2 YFSETQ. The CDR3 region is CASSLVAGVNTEAFF. The CDR3, as DNA: TGCGCCAGCAGCTTGGTGGCAGGGGTGAACACTGAAGCTTTCTTT.